This passage covers 6 T cell receptor beta chains from one sample sequenced in a study of cytomegalovirus exposure and HLA in healthy donors. The primer mix had 60 Vbeta and 13 Jbeta primers. Generated by immunoSEQ multiplex PCR, the TCRdb table keeps only in-frame clones and is missing some. Altogether approximately 100,000 clones are present, approximately 72% being singletons, with the ten largest covering around 14%. Sequenced material: PBMCs. The receptors stem from a male donor in good health and CMV-seropositive.

The rearrangement uses TRBV11-2 and TRBJ2-7; 8 bases map to TRBD1. This CDR3 contains 13 residues. CDR1 is SGHAT and CDR2 is FQNNGV in the germline V gene. After removal of 6 bases from V and 5 bases from J, the junction contained 6 bases not matched to a gene. CDR3 protein: CASRRTTGDEQYF. CDR3 DNA: TGTGCCAGCAGACGTACGACAGGGGACGAGCAGTACTTC.

V usage is TRBV4-2 and J usage is TRBJ1-3; D is uncertain. The CDR3 is 15 residues long. V dropped 0 bases and J dropped 7 bases, with 13 bases sitting between them. Germline V CDR1 and CDR2: LGHNA, YNFKEQ. Here the CDR3 reads CASSQDRTRGNTIYF. The CDR3 nucleotides read TGTGCCAGCAGCCAAGATAGGACCCGCGGGAACACCATATATTTT.

This clone was picked up one time. The chain recombines TRBV10-3 with TRBJ2-1, with 10 bases matching TRBD2. V was pared by 11 bases and J by 10 bases, with 11 bases of the junction left unmatched. This CDR3 spans 13 amino acids. Germline CDR1 reads ENHRY; CDR2 reads SYGVKD. For the CDR3, the DNA is TGTGCCGCCTTAGCGGGGGGCCAGGGAGAGCAGTTCTTC. Protein: CAALAGGQGEQFF.

This sequence joins TRBV5-1 and TRBJ2-1, with 10 bases fitting TRBD2. Germline V gene lookup returns CDR1 SGHRS and CDR2 YFSETQ. V was clipped by 4 bases and J by 5 bases; unmatched bases: 9. The CDR3 length is 16 residues. The CDR3 spells CASSPDPSGGDNEQFF. In DNA, the CDR3 is TGCGCCAGCAGCCCGGACCCTAGCGGGGGCGACAATGAGCAGTTCTTC. Complete variable domain (other parts from reference TRBV5-1 and TRBJ2-1): KAGVTQTPRYLIKTRGQQVTLSCSPISGHRSVSWYQQTPGQGLQFLFEYFSETQRNKGNFPGRFSGRQFSNSRSEMNVSTLELGDSALYLCASSPDPSGGDNEQFFGPGTRLTVL.

This rearrangement joins TRBV25-1 to TRBJ2-3; 8 nucleotides match TRBD1. V was pared by 4 bases and J by 0 bases, with 6 bases of the junction left unmatched. In germline, CDR1 is MGHDK, CDR2 SYGVNS. The CDR3 has 16 residues. CDR3 amino acids: CASSGNRGASTDTQYF. The CDR3 DNA sequence: TGTGCCAGCAGTGGTAACAGGGGGGCTAGCACAGATACGCAGTATTTT.

This clone was recorded a few times. This chain joins TRBV25-1 and TRBJ2-7; 8 bases fit TRBD1. CDR1 and CDR2 (germline): MGHDK, SYGVNS. Trimming at V came to 3 bases and at J to 8 bases, leaving 6 bases not matched to a gene. The CDR3 is made up of 13 amino acids. The CDR3 sequence is CASSDPGGYKQYF. The CDR3 nucleotides are TGTGCCAGCAGTGATCCAGGGGGCTATAAGCAGTACTTC.